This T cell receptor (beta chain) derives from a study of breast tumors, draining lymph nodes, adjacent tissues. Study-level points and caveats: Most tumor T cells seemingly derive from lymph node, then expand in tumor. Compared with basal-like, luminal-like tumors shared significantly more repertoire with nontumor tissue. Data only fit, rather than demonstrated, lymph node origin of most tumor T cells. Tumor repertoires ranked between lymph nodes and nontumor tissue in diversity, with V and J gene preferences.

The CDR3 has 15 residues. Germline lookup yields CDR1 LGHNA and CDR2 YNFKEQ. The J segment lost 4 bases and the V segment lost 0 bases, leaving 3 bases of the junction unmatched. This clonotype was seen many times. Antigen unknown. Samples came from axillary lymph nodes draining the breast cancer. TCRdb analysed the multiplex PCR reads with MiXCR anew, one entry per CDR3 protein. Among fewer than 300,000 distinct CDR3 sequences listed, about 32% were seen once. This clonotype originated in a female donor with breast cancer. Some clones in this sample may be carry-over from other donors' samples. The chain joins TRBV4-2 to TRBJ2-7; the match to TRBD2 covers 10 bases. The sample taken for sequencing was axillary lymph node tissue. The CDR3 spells CASSQDQREGYEQYF. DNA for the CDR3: TGTGCCAGCAGCCAAGATCAGCGGGAGGGTTACGAGCAGTACTTC.